This T cell receptor beta chain appears in the sequencing data of a study of Tregs in tolerant kidney transplant recipients. General study findings and limits: This study did not directly address biological reproducibility. Few patients were studied, so findings need validation in larger groups. Tregs expanded with activated donor B cells seemed most donor-specific.

Profiling relied on immunoSEQ multiplex PCR, and the TCRdb table lists in-frame clones only, not all of them. The sample holds 90,000 to 150,000 clones, roughly nine tenths seen once. Comment on this clone: Its cognate antigen is unknown.

CDR1 is SQVTM and CDR2 is ANQGSEA in the germline V gene. After removal of 3 bases from V and 8 bases from J, the junction contained 9 bases not matched to a gene. The CDR3 runs to 13 residues. Thawed PBMCs were FACS-sorted into unstimulated CD4+CD25+CD127- regulatory T cells, CD4+CD25- non-regulatory cells, CD4 and CD8 cells. The chain recombines TRBV29-1 with TRBJ1-2; 7 bases map to TRBD1. Specimen: CD4+ T cells from blood. The source is a human donor in good health. The CDR3 sequence: CSVDEKGARGYTF. The CDR3 nucleotides read TGCAGCGTTGATGAGAAGGGGGCTCGGGGCTACACCTTC.